The entry below describes one TCR beta chain. The data were taken from a study of blood T cell repertoires in COVID-19. Germline V gene lookup returns CDR1 MNHEY and CDR2 SMNVEV (reference sequence). V gave up 2 bases and J gave up 0 bases, with 9 bases separating them. The CDR3 consists of 15 residues. Some clones are missing from TCRdb's copy, which holds only in-frame ones; the method was immunoSEQ multiplex PCR. The sample yields 180,000 or so clones, roughly 89% seen once. Participant reports of clinical history set cohort assignment. The sequence came from a woman aged 40 to 50 with acute COVID-19. The sequencing sample was made of PBMCs or T cells enriched from blood (not recorded which). V usage is TRBV27 and J usage is TRBJ2-3; possibly TRBD2 for D (5 bases). The CDR3 DNA follows: TGTGCCAGCAGTTTAGAGGGTGCTAGCACAGATACGCAGTATTTT. Its translation: CASSLEGASTDTQYF.